A selection of T cell receptor beta chains follows, all from one sample in a study of cytomegalovirus exposure and HLA in healthy donors. Sequencing used immunoSEQ multiplex PCR; TCRdb keeps in-frame clones, though not all of them. The table lists about 79,000 clones, approximately 93% of them singletons. What was sequenced was PBMCs. Receptors were obtained from a woman aged 25 to 39 in good health and CMV-seronegative. CDR3s include the opening cysteine and the closing phenylalanine or tryptophan. Each record gives: clone size, V gene, D gene, J gene, CDR3 protein, CDR3 DNA. The D gene is left open where the match is weak. Some rows have no size entry. The others give once, few or many, or a class for an expanded clone.

>once|TRBV4-1|.|TRBJ2-2
CASSQAGAPTGELFF
TGCGCCAGCAGCCAAGCGGGAGCCCCCACCGGGGAGCTGTTTTTT
>.|TRBV7-8|.|TRBJ1-2
CASSRSDKGYGYTF
TGTGCCAGCAGCCGTTCGGACAAGGGCTATGGCTACACCTTC
>.|TRBV2|.|TRBJ2-7
CASRDDRGLPYEQYF
TGTGCCAGCAGGGATGACAGGGGACTACCCTACGAGCAGTACTTC
>.|TRBV30|TRBD2|TRBJ2-7
CAWSLERGDTYEQYF
TGTGCCTGGAGTCTAGAGCGGGGGGACACCTACGAGCAGTACTTC
>.|TRBV27|TRBD1|TRBJ2-7
CASSPGQRWNEQYF
TGTGCCAGCAGTCCGGGACAGAGGTGGAACGAGCAGTACTTC
>.|TRBV28|.|TRBJ1-1
CASRLRDTAGRTEAFF
TGTGCCAGCAGACTCCGGGACACTGCCGGGCGGACTGAAGCTTTCTTT
>.|TRBV7-9|TRBD1|TRBJ2-7
CASTRDRGHEQYF
TGTGCCAGCACCCGGGACAGGGGCCACGAGCAGTACTTC
>.|TRBV30|TRBD1|TRBJ2-1
CAWSVPVAGGRNEQFF
TGTGCCTGGAGTGTACCGGTGGCAGGGGGACGAAATGAGCAGTTCTTC
>.|TRBV9|TRBD2|TRBJ2-1
CASSVMGGRGEQFF
TGTGCCAGCAGCGTAATGGGCGGGAGGGGTGAGCAGTTCTTC
>once|TRBV14|.|TRBJ1-1
CASSPQGNTEAFF
TGTGCCAGCAGCCCTCAGGGTAACACTGAAGCTTTCTTT
>.|TRBV29-1|TRBD1|TRBJ1-5
CSVGTGGNQPQHF
TGCAGCGTTGGGACAGGGGGCAATCAGCCCCAGCATTTT
>.|TRBV28|TRBD1|TRBJ1-5
CASRLGQGNNQPQHF
TGTGCCAGCAGGCTTGGACAGGGCAACAATCAGCCCCAGCATTTT
>.|TRBV7-7|.|TRBJ2-5
CASSLGGGNQETQYF
TGTGCTAGCAGCTTGGGTGGGGGGAACCAAGAGACCCAGTACTTC
>.|TRBV19|TRBD1|TRBJ2-1
CASRKRQGDYNEQFF
TGTGCCAGTCGCAAAAGACAGGGGGATTACAATGAGCAGTTCTTC
>.|TRBV5-4|.|TRBJ2-3
CASSRGTGPDTQYF
TGTGCCAGCAGCCGGGGCACAGGGCCAGATACGCAGTATTTT
>.|TRBV7-6|TRBD2|TRBJ2-5
CASSLGGNQETQYF
TGTGCCAGCAGCCTCGGGGGGAATCAAGAGACCCAGTACTTC
>.|TRBV19|TRBD1|TRBJ1-1
CASSDPGQRPEAFF
TGTGCCAGTAGTGATCCGGGACAGAGACCTGAAGCTTTCTTT
>.|TRBV5-1|.|TRBJ2-2
CASSLGVTGELFF
TGCGCCAGCAGCTTGGGCGTTACCGGGGAGCTGTTTTTT
>.|TRBV5-6|.|TRBJ2-3
CASSPLEVSSTDTQYF
TGTGCCAGCAGCCCCCTGGAGGTATCTAGCACAGATACGCAGTATTTT
>.|TRBV28|.|TRBJ1-1
CASSLGQMNTEAFF
TGTGCCAGCAGTTTAGGGCAGATGAACACTGAAGCTTTCTTT
>.|TRBV4-2|.|TRBJ2-1
CASSPGTAGYNEQFF
TGTGCCAGCAGCCCTGGGACAGCGGGTTACAATGAGCAGTTCTTC
>once|TRBV30|.|TRBJ1-4
CAWSQGTTNEKLFF
TGTGCCTGGAGCCAGGGGACAACTAATGAAAAACTGTTTTTT
>.|TRBV28|TRBD1|TRBJ1-1
CASSGRGRADTEAFF
TGTGCCAGCAGTGGCAGGGGGAGAGCGGACACTGAAGCTTTCTTT
>.|TRBV7-3|TRBD1|TRBJ1-2
CASSLKGGTGYGYTF
TGTGCCAGCAGCTTAAAAGGGGGGACAGGGTATGGCTACACCTTC